One and the same sample provided the 19 T cell receptor beta chains below, sequenced in a study of blood T cell repertoires in COVID-19. The assay was immunoSEQ multiplex PCR, and TCRdb's table has in-frame clones only and misses some. This table has some 130,000 clones, around 80% appearing once. The sequenced sample was PBMCs or T cells enriched from blood (not recorded which). The receptor source for this set is a man aged 40-55 years with acute COVID-19.

V usage is TRBV5-6 and J usage is TRBJ1-2; no reliable D call. The CDR3 covers 13 residues. V dropped 2 bases and J dropped 1 base, with 6 bases sitting between them. Germline V gene data show CDR1 as SGHDT and CDR2 as YYEEEE. This CDR3 is CASSFYRNYGYTF. CDR3 in DNA: TGTGCCAGCAGCTTCTATCGTAACTATGGCTACACCTTC.

This chain joins TRBV24-1 and TRBJ2-2; tentative D call: TRBD1 (5 bases). The CDR3 is made up of 13 amino acids. V was trimmed by 9 bases and J by 2 bases, leaving 9 bases between them. CDR1 KGHDR and CDR2 SFDVKD come from the germline V gene. This CDR3 reads CATQTENTGELFF. For the CDR3, the DNA is TGTGCCACCCAGACAGAAAACACCGGGGAGCTGTTTTTT.

V is TRBV28 and J is TRBJ2-7, with 13 bases aligning to TRBD2. Germline V CDR1 and CDR2: MDHEN, SYDVKM. V lost 5 bases, J lost 3 bases, and 7 bases stayed unmatched. The CDR3 covers 16 residues. CDR3 region: CASSPTGTSGDYEQYF. The CDR3 region has the DNA TGTGCCAGCAGTCCCACCGGGACTAGCGGGGACTACGAGCAGTACTTC. The whole variable domain, filled in from reference TRBV28 and TRBJ2-7, reads DVKVTQSSRYLVKRTGEKVFLECVQDMDHENMFWYRQDPGLGLRLIYFSYDVKMKEKGDIPEGYSVSREKKERFSLILESASTNQTSMYLCASSPTGTSGDYEQYFGPGTRLTVT.

V gene TRBV9 combines with J gene TRBJ1-1; no reliable D call. Trimming shortened V by 0 bases and J by 5 bases, and 8 bases separated the two germline ends. The germline CDR1 and CDR2 sequences are SGDLS and YYNGEE. The CDR3 runs to 13 residues. For the CDR3, the DNA is TGTGCCAGCAGCGTAGGGCAGGTTACTGAAGCTTTCTTT. It codes for CASSVGQVTEAFF.

V usage is TRBV7-3 and J usage is TRBJ2-5; D perhaps matches TRBD2 (6 bases). Germline CDR1 and CDR2: SGHTA and FQGTGA. The CDR3 is 17 amino acids. Trimming left V 3 bases short and J 5 bases short, with 22 bases between. The CDR3 region is CASSFTRDSYTRETQYF. The CDR3 region has the DNA TGTGCCAGCAGCTTTACCCGGGACTCGTACACGAGGGAGACCCAGTACTTC.

CDR3 sequence reads: CASSPYMATGELFF. CDR3 DNA sequence: TGTGCCAGCAGCCCGTACATGGCCACCGGGGAGCTGTTTTTT. The rearrangement uses TRBV7-9 and TRBJ2-2, with unresolved D. The CDR3 totals 14 residues. V lost 5 bases and J lost 4, with 11 bases in between. In germline, CDR1 is SEHNR, CDR2 FQNEAQ (reference sequence). The variable domain in full, completed from reference TRBV7-9 and TRBJ2-2, reads DTGVSQNPRHKITKRGQNVTFRCDPISEHNRLYWYRQTLGQGPEFLTYFQNEAQLEKSRLLSDRFSAERPKGSFSTLEIQRTEQGDSAMYLCASSPYMATGELFFGEGSRLTVL.

This clone came up once. The gene calls are TRBV28 and TRBJ1-3; D is uncertain. V lost 3 bases and J 8 bases, leaving 11 bases between the germline ends. The CDR3 consists of 13 residues. Germline loops: CDR1 MDHEN, CDR2 SYDVKM. DNA for the CDR3: TGTGCCAGCAGTTTGGGCCTCCCCCACACCATATATTTT. This gives the protein CASSLGLPHTIYF.

This rearrangement joins TRBV6-5 to TRBJ1-1; D might be TRBD1 (6 bases). This CDR3 region has 15 residues. V was pared by 6 bases and J by 1 base, with 15 bases between. Per germline, CDR1 MNHEY and CDR2 SVGAGI. The CDR3 here is CASRSQGLKNTEAFF. The CDR3 DNA sequence: TGTGCCAGCAGGTCACAGGGATTGAAGAACACTGAAGCTTTCTTT.

J is TRBJ2-1 and V is TRBV6-5; D is uncertain. V was shortened by 6 bases and J by 8 bases, with 8 bases between the two germline ends. CDR3 length equals 11 residues. CDR1 MNHEY and CDR2 SVGAGI come from the germline V gene. This chain's CDR3 is CASRSSYEQFF. CDR3 bases: TGTGCCAGCAGGAGTTCCTATGAGCAGTTCTTC.

With respect to this clone: The sample carries other DNA sequences with the same CDR3. The rearrangement uses TRBV18 and TRBJ1-5; 10 bases agree with TRBD1. Germline V gene data show CDR1 as KGHSH and CDR2 as LQKENI. CDR3 length: 14 residues. The ends lost 2 bases at V and 7 bases at J; junction bases unmatched: 2. The CDR3: CASSPGQGGQPQHF. The CDR3 DNA sequence: TGTGCCAGCTCACCAGGACAGGGGGGGCAGCCCCAGCATTTT.

This clone was observed a few times. The J gene is TRBJ2-5, the V gene TRBV5-1; D is possibly TRBD2 (6 bases). Between the trimmed V and J ends, which lost 2 bases and 0 bases, there was a span of 11 bases. The CDR3 extends over 15 amino acids. The V gene's germline CDR1 is SGHRS and CDR2 YFSETQ. The CDR3 DNA reads as TGCGCCAGCAGCTTATGGACTACCGACCAAGAGACCCAGTACTTC. Translating it yields CASSLWTTDQETQYF. The variable domain in full, with the rest retrieved from reference TRBV5-1 and TRBJ2-5, is KAGVTQTPRYLIKTRGQQVTLSCSPISGHRSVSWYQQTPGQGLQFLFEYFSETQRNKGNFPGRFSGRQFSNSRSEMNVSTLELGDSALYLCASSLWTTDQETQYFGPGTRLLVL.

The CDR3 reads CASSQDLDIQYF. DNA for the CDR3: TGCGCCAGCAGCCAAGATCTCGACATTCAGTACTTC. The gene calls are TRBV4-1 and TRBJ2-4; no clear D. The V and J ends lost 0 bases and 8 bases respectively, with 5 bases between them. This CDR3 has 12 amino acids. Germline CDR1 reads MGHRA; CDR2 reads YSYEKL.

This rearrangement joins TRBV27 to TRBJ2-2, with 11 bases matching TRBD2. Losses at the gene ends were 3 bases for V and 6 bases for J; bases not matched to a gene: 3. The CDR3 is 15 amino acids. The V gene's germline CDR1 is MNHEY and CDR2 SMNVEV (reference sequence). The CDR3 is CASSLGSGRAGELFF. Here the CDR3 DNA reads TGTGCCAGCAGTTTGGGTAGCGGGAGGGCCGGGGAGCTGTTTTTT.

V is TRBV6-2 or TRBV6-3 and J is TRBJ1-5, with 7 bases that match TRBD1. The V and J ends lost 4 bases and 3 bases, in that order; junction bases with no gene match: 3. CDR1 MNHEY and CDR2 SVGEGT come from the germline V gene. This CDR3 spans 14 amino acids. The CDR3 sequence: CASSFDRVNQPQHF. Here the CDR3 DNA reads TGTGCCAGCAGTTTTGACAGGGTCAATCAGCCCCAGCATTTT.

The genes are TRBV6-5 and TRBJ2-7; 10 bases are a match to TRBD2. V was pared by 8 bases and J by 3 bases, with 7 bases of the junction left unmatched. The length of the CDR3 is 14 residues. Germline loops: CDR1 MNHEY, CDR2 SVGAGI. DNA of the CDR3: TGTGCCAGCCGAGATAGCGGGGGGCTCTACGAGCAGTACTTC. This sequence encodes CASRDSGGLYEQYF.

The chain couples TRBV7-9 to TRBJ2-3; D remains ambiguous. Between the trimmed V and J ends, which lost 4 bases and 0 bases, there was a span of 8 bases. The CDR3 sequence is 14 residues long. Germline V gene lookup returns CDR1 SEHNR and CDR2 FQNEAQ (reference sequence). CDR3 bases: TGTGCCAGCAGCTCCGACATTAGCACAGATACGCAGTATTTT. The encoded protein is CASSSDISTDTQYF.

This clone was seen a single time. The J gene is TRBJ2-2, the V gene TRBV5-1, with 13 nucleotides matching TRBD2. Trimming removed 1 base from V and 3 bases from J; junction bases left unmatched: 3. This CDR3 spans 17 amino acids. Germline CDR1 and CDR2: SGHRS and YFSETQ. The CDR3 sequence is CASSLWGLAGHTGELFF. CDR3 sequence (DNA): TGCGCCAGCAGCTTGTGGGGACTAGCGGGACACACCGGGGAGCTGTTTTTT.

This clone was observed a few times. V is TRBV2 and J is TRBJ1-1; TRBD1 is a possible D gene (5 bases). CDR3 size: 14 residues. Trimming removed 1 base from V and 1 base from J, with 7 bases in between. The germline V gene encodes CDR1 SNHLY and CDR2 FYNNEI. The CDR3 is CASSEVDTNTEAFF. The DNA of the CDR3 is TGTGCCAGCAGTGAAGTGGACACGAACACTGAAGCTTTCTTT.

In DNA, the CDR3 is TGTGCCAGTATCGGCCAGGGGACCCCCGTGGGCTACACCTTC. Translating gives CASIGQGTPVGYTF. This chain links TRBV19 with TRBJ1-2; possibly TRBD1 for D (6 bases). The CDR3 contains 14 residues. Germline CDR1 LNHDA, CDR2 SQIVND (reference sequence). Deletions cut 7 bases from V and 8 bases from J, with 20 bases between.